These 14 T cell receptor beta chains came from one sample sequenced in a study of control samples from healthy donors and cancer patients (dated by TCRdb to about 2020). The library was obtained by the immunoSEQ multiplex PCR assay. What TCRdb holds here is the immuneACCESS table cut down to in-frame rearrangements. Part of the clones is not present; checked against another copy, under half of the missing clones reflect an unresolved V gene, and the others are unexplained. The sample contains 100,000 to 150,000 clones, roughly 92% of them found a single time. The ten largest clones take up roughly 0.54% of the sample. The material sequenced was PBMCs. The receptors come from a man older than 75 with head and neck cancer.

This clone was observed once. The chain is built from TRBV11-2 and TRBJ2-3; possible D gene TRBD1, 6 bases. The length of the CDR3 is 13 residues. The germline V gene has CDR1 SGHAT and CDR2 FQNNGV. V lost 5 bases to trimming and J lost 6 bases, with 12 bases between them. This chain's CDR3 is CASSLTGIDTQYF. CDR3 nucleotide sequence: TGTGCCAGCAGCCTTACAGGGATCGATACGCAGTATTTT. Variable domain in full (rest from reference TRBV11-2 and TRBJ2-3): EAGVAQSPRYKIIEKRQSVAFWCNPISGHATLYWYQQILGQGPKLLIQFQNNGVVDDSQLPKDRFSAERLKGVDSTLKIQPAKLEDSAVYLCASSLTGIDTQYFGPGTRLTVL.

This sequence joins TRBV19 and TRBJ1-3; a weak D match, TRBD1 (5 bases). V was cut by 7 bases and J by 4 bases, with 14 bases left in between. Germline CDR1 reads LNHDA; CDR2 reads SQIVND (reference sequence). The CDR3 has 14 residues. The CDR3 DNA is TGTGCCAGTACCCTCCGGGACCCCGGAAACACCATATATTTT. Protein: CASTLRDPGNTIYF.

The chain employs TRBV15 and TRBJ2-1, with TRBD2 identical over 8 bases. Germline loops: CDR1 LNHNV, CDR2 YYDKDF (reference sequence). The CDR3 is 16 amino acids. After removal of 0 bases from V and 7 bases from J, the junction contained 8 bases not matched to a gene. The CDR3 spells CATSRDLTGGRNEQFF. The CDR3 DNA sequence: TGTGCCACCAGCAGAGATCTAACGGGGGGGCGTAATGAGCAGTTCTTC. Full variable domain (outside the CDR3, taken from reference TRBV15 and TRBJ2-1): DAMVIQNPRYQVTQFGKPVTLSCSQTLNHNVMYWYQQKSSQAPKLLFHYYDKDFNNEADTPDNFQSRRPNTSFCFLDIRSPGLGDTAMYLCATSRDLTGGRNEQFFGPGTRLTVL.

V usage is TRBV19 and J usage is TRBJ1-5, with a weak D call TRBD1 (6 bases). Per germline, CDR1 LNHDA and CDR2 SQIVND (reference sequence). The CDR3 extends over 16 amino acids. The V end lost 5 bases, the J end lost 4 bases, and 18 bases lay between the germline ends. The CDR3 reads CASSPQAGVGNQPQHF. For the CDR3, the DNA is TGTGCCAGTAGTCCGCAAGCAGGGGTTGGAAATCAGCCCCAGCATTTT.

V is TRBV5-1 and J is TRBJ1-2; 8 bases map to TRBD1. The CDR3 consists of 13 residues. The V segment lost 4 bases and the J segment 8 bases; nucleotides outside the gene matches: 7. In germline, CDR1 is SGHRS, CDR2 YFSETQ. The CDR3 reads CASSPQGARGYTF. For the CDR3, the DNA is TGCGCCAGCAGCCCCCAGGGGGCGAGGGGCTACACCTTC.

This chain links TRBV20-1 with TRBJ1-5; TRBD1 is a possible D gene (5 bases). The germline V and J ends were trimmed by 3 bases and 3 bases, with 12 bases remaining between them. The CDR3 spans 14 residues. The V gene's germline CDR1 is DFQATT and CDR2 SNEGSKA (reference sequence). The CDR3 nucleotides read TGCAGTGCTAGTGTAGGACATTACAATCAGCCCCAGCATTTT. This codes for CSASVGHYNQPQHF.

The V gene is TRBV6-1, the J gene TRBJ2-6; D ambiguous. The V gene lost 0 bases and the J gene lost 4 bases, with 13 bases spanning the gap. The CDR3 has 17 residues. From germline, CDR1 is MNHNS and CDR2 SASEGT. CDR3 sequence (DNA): TGTGCCAGCAGTGAAGCCCAACGTGTTGGCGGGGCCAACGTCCTGACTTTC. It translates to CASSEAQRVGGANVLTF.

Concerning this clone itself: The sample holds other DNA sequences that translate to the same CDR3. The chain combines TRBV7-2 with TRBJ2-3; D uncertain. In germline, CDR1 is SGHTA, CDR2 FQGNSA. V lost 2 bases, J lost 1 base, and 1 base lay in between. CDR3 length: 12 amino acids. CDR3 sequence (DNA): TGTGCCAGCAGCTTACGCACAGATACGCAGTATTTT. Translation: CASSLRTDTQYF. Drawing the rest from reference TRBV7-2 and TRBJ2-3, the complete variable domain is GAGVSQSPSNKVTEKGKDVELRCDPISGHTALYWYRQSLGQGLEFLIYFQGNSAPDKSGLPSDRFSAERTGGSVSTLTIQRTQQEDSAVYLCASSLRTDTQYFGPGTRLTVL.

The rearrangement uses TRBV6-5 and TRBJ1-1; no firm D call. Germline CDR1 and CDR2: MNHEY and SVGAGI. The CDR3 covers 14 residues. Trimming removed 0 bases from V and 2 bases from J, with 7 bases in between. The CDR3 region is CASSYSGDNTEAFF. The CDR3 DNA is TGTGCCAGCAGTTACTCAGGAGATAACACTGAAGCTTTCTTT.

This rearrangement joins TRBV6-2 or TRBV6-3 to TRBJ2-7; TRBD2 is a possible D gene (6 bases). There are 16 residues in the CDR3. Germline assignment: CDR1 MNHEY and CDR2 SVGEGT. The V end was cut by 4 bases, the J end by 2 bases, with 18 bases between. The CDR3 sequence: CASSSRGYAGAYEQYF. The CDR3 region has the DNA TGTGCCAGCAGTTCGCGGGGTTATGCTGGGGCCTACGAGCAGTACTTC.

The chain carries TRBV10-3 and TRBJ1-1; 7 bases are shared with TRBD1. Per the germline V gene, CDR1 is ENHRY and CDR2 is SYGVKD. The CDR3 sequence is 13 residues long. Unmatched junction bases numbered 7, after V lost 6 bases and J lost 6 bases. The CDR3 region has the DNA TGTGCCATCAGGGGACAGCCCGGGGCTGAAGCTTTCTTT. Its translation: CAIRGQPGAEAFF.

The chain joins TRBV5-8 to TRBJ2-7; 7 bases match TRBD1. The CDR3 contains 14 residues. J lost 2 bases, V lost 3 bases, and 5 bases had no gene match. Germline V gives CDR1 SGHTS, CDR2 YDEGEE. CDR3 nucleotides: TGTGCCAGCAGCTATGGGACAGAGACCTACGAGCAGTACTTC. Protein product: CASSYGTETYEQYF.

CDR3 protein: CASSIGAVRGVTEAFF. The DNA for the CDR3 is TGTGCCAGTAGTATTGGCGCTGTGAGAGGGGTCACTGAAGCTTTCTTT. The chain carries TRBV19 and TRBJ1-1; TRBD1 might be the D (5 bases). The CDR3 contains 16 residues. Trimming left V 3 bases short and J 4 bases short, with 18 bases between. Germline lookup yields CDR1 LNHDA and CDR2 SQIVND (reference sequence).

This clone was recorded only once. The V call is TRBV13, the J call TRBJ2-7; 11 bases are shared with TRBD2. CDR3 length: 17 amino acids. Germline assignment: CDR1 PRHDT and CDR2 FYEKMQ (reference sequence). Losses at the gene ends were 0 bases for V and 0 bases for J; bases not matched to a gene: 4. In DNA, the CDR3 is TGTGCCAGCAGCTTAGGGCTAGCGGGGGGCCTCTCCTACGAGCAGTACTTC. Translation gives CASSLGLAGGLSYEQYF.